This entry features one TCR beta chain sequence. The sample comes from a study of PD-1 blockade in classical Hodgkin lymphoma. In every patient, relapse followed autologous stem cell transplantation, while exposure to brentuximab vedotin differed. The germline CDR1 and CDR2 sequences are SGHTA and FQGNSA. The ends were cut back, 5 bases at V and 5 bases at J, with 18 bases in the middle. This CDR3 is 15 amino acids long. Data came from immunoSEQ multiplex PCR; TCRdb stores just in-frame clones and leaves some out. The table shows about 21,000 clones, with roughly 72% occurring only once. Here the sequenced sample was peripheral blood mononuclear cells (PBMCs), taken at baseline. The chain recombines TRBV7-2 with TRBJ2-5; tentative D call: TRBD2 (6 bases). The receptor was derived from a human donor with classical Hodgkin lymphoma. For the CDR3, the DNA is TGTGCCAGCAGCCGCGTCCCGACTAGTGTGGAGACCCAGTACTTC. Protein sequence: CASSRVPTSVETQYF.